A selection of T cell receptor beta chains follows, all from one sample in a study of CD8 T cells in ankylosing spondylitis. Each CDR3 protein gets one entry after TCRdb re-called the 5' RACE reads with MiXCR. This table has about 510,000 distinct CDR3 sequences, under 5.5% appearing once. The material sequenced was blood, either unsorted or a sorted T cell fraction (not recorded which). These receptors originate from a male donor with ankylosing spondylitis. The CDR3 runs from the conserved cysteine through the conserved F or W. A D gene is named only where the DNA matches it firmly. Expanded clones are given a class, and other clones once, few, many or no size at all.

v_gene	len	d_gene	j_gene	abundance	CDR3aa	CDR3nt
TRBV7-2	14	-	TRBJ2-1	-	CASSRRGPGNEQFF	TGTGCCAGCAGCCGGCGGGGACCCGGGAATGAGCAGTTCTTC
TRBV5-5	16	-	TRBJ2-2	many	CASSFWFSGNTGELFF	TGTGCCAGCAGCTTTTGGTTTTCGGGGAACACCGGGGAGCTGTTTTTT
TRBV5-1	13	TRBD1	TRBJ2-2	-	CASSETGTGEPFF	TGCGCCAGCAGCGAGACAGGGACCGGGGAGCCGTTTTTT
TRBV7-2	15	-	TRBJ1-5	many	CASSSYGGSNQPQHF	TGTGCCAGCAGCTCCTACGGGGGGAGCAATCAGCCCCAGCATTTT
TRBV6-1	14	-	TRBJ2-3	many	CASSRPPIRDTQYF	TGTGCCAGCAGTAGACCCCCCATCAGGGATACGCAGTATTTT
TRBV7-3	21	-	TRBJ2-3	-	CASSLRAPSRRRGNFTDTQYF	TGTGCCAGCAGCTTAAGGGCCCCCTCGCGGAGGCGCGGAAACTTCACAGATACGCAGTATTTT
TRBV20-1	14	TRBD1	TRBJ2-3	many	CSARTGSSTDTQYF	TGCAGTGCCAGGACAGGGAGTAGCACAGATACGCAGTATTTT
TRBV29-1	16	TRBD2	TRBJ2-1	-	CSVLAWTSGSYNEQFF	TGCAGCGTCCTAGCTTGGACTAGCGGTTCCTACAATGAGCAGTTCTTC
TRBV20-1	12	-	TRBJ1-6	many	CSARDGGSPLHF	TGCAGTGCTAGAGATGGAGGTTCACCCCTCCACTTT
TRBV7-9	17	TRBD1	TRBJ2-2	many	CASSAKGTGFGGGELFF	TGTGCCAGCAGCGCGAAGGGGACAGGATTTGGAGGCGGGGAGCTGTTTTTT
TRBV5-5	16	-	TRBJ2-3	many	CASSQSSGPYTDTQYF	TGTGCCAGCAGCCAGAGTAGCGGTCCGTACACAGATACGCAGTATTTT
TRBV10-3	15	-	TRBJ1-5	many	CAISRDLFSNQPQHF	TGTGCCATCAGCCGGGACCTCTTTAGCAATCAGCCCCAGCATTTT
TRBV28	16	TRBD1	TRBJ1-5	many	CASSLSDRDWDQPQHF	TGTGCCAGCAGTTTATCCGACAGGGATTGGGATCAGCCCCAGCATTTT
TRBV7-8	16	-	TRBJ1-5	many	CASRLQGQYSNQPQHF	TGTGCCAGCAGATTACAAGGACAGTATAGCAATCAGCCCCAGCATTTT
TRBV7-3	13	-	TRBJ2-1	many	CASSLSRGDEQFF	TGTGCCAGCAGCTTAAGCCGAGGGGATGAGCAGTTCTTC
TRBV10-3	15	-	TRBJ2-7	many	CAISGASLWAYEQYF	TGTGCCATCAGTGGGGCGAGTTTATGGGCCTACGAGCAGTACTTC
TRBV7-3	16	TRBD2	TRBJ2-1	many	CASSLTLIAGLDEQFF	TGTGCCAGCAGCTTAACGTTGATAGCGGGGTTGGATGAGCAGTTCTTC
TRBV5-6	16	-	TRBJ2-5	few	CASSLALGVQQETQYF	TGTGCCAGCAGCTTGGCTCTAGGGGTGCAACAAGAGACCCAGTACTTC
TRBV6-2/TRBV6-3	14	-	TRBJ2-7	few	CASSYTDGSYEQYF	TGTGCCAGCAGTTATACCGACGGCTCCTACGAGCAGTACTTC
TRBV7-2	17	TRBD2	TRBJ2-7	many	CASSLARGDLLPPGQYF	TGTGCCAGCAGCTTAGCTCGGGGGGACCTTCTCCCACCCGGGCAGTACTTC
TRBV29-1	14	-	TRBJ2-7	many	CSVARRHGTYEQYF	TGCAGCGTTGCCCGCAGGCATGGTACCTACGAGCAGTACTTC
TRBV20-1	16	-	TRBJ2-3	many	CSARDSFRDRTDTQYF	TGCAGTGCTAGAGATTCATTCAGGGATCGCACAGATACGCAGTATTTT
TRBV7-2	13	TRBD1	TRBJ2-7	many	CATSGQETYEQYF	TGTGCCACCTCGGGACAGGAAACCTACGAGCAGTACTTC
TRBV4-3	15	TRBD1	TRBJ1-5	few	CASSQLTGAGQPQHF	TGCGCCAGCAGCCAATTGACAGGGGCAGGACAGCCCCAGCATTTT
TRBV3-1	13	-	TRBJ2-7	-	CASSQDPLGEQYF	TGTGCCAGCAGCCAAGATCCCCTAGGCGAGCAGTACTTC
TRBV11-3	15	-	TRBJ2-7	many	CASSQGGHPNYEQYF	TGTGCCAGCAGCCAAGGCGGGCATCCGAACTACGAGCAGTACTTC
TRBV6-1	14	TRBD1	TRBJ1-2	-	CASSRDRGRDGYTF	TGTGCCAGCAGCCGGGACAGGGGGCGGGATGGCTACACCTTC
TRBV20-1	14	-	TRBJ2-7	many	CSATRQWSSYEQYF	TGCAGTGCTACCCGCCAATGGAGCTCCTACGAGCAGTACTTC
TRBV5-1	13	-	TRBJ1-1	many	CASGGQPNTEAFF	TGCGCCAGCGGAGGACAGCCGAACACTGAAGCTTTCTTT
TRBV9	14	-	TRBJ2-1	many	CASSVDSSYNEQFF	TGTGCCAGCAGCGTAGATAGCTCCTACAATGAGCAGTTCTTC
TRBV6-2/TRBV6-3	15	TRBD2	TRBJ2-1	-	CASSYSNSKGLALFF	TGTGCCAGCAGTTACTCGAATAGTAAGGGACTAGCCTTGTTCTTC
TRBV5-1	15	TRBD1	TRBJ1-6	many	CASSLGQVANSPLHF	TGCGCCAGCAGCCTGGGACAGGTAGCGAATTCACCCCTCCACTTT
TRBV7-2	16	-	TRBJ1-1	-	CASTPGLLKGNTEAFF	TGTGCCAGCACCCCGGGACTCCTGAAGGGGAACACTGAAGCTTTCTTT
TRBV5-1	13	-	TRBJ2-1	many	CASSLRLDNEQFF	TGCGCCAGCAGCTTGCGCCTGGACAATGAGCAGTTCTTC
TRBV20-1	14	TRBD1	TRBJ2-7	many	CRGVCDRVDFEQYF	TGCAGGGGGGTCTGTGACAGGGTTGACTTCGAGCAGTACTTC
TRBV6-2/TRBV6-3	15	-	TRBJ2-5	-	CASRPLWVNQETQYF	TGTGCCAGCAGACCTCTATGGGTCAACCAAGAGACCCAGTACTTC
TRBV24-1	14	-	TRBJ1-1	many	CATSDGGARTEAFF	TGTGCCACCAGTGATGGGGGGGCGCGCACTGAAGCTTTCTTT
TRBV7-8	18	TRBD2	TRBJ2-2	many	CASSARTSAPRVTGELFF	TGTGCCAGCAGCGCCCGGACTAGCGCCCCTCGCGTCACCGGGGAGCTGTTTTTT
TRBV6-1	16	-	TRBJ1-1	-	CASIGTSSGGNTEAFF	TGTGCCAGCATCGGGACATCCTCCGGGGGGAACACTGAAGCTTTCTTT
TRBV5-4	14	-	TRBJ2-5	many	CASSLGREDKTQYF	TGTGCCAGCAGCTTGGGAAGGGAGGACAAGACCCAGTACTTC
TRBV5-1	15	TRBD2	TRBJ2-1	many	CASSSGLAGANEQFF	TGTGCCAGCAGTTCGGGACTAGCGGGAGCCAATGAGCAGTTCTTC
TRBV12-3/TRBV12-4	14	-	TRBJ2-2	many	CASSFGVGTGELFF	TGTGCCAGCAGTTTTGGGGTGGGAACCGGGGAGCTGTTTTTT
TRBV11-2	16	TRBD2	TRBJ2-3	many	CASSSHKERELGTQYF	TGTGCCAGCAGCTCCCATAAGGAGCGGGAGCTCGGTACGCAGTATTTT
TRBV5-5	15	TRBD2	TRBJ2-1	-	CASSISGRREYEQFF	TGTGCCAGCAGTATCAGCGGGAGAAGGGAGTATGAGCAGTTCTTC
TRBV6-2/TRBV6-3	14	TRBD1	TRBJ1-1	many	CASSYIAGGTEAFF	TGTGCCAGCAGTTACATTGCAGGGGGCACTGAAGCTTTCTTT
TRBV7-9	14	-	TRBJ2-7	-	CASSLGNFAYEQYF	TGTGCCAGCAGCTTAGGCAACTTCGCCTACGAGCAGTACTTC
TRBV10-1	14	TRBD1	TRBJ2-7	-	CASTQDRDTYEQYF	TGCGCCAGCACCCAGGACAGGGACACCTACGAGCAGTACTTC
TRBV7-2	14	-	TRBJ1-5	many	CASSLVVSNQPQHF	TGTGCCAGCAGCTTAGTTGTAAGCAATCAGCCCCAGCATTTT
TRBV20-1	18	TRBD1	TRBJ2-7	many	CSTYAGTGGLVLTYEQYF	TGCAGTACTTACGCCGGGACAGGGGGCCTTGTTCTTACCTACGAGCAGTACTTC
TRBV7-9	12	-	TRBJ2-5	many	CASSWDGETQYF	TGTGCCAGCAGTTGGGACGGTGAGACCCAGTACTTC
TRBV7-3	16	-	TRBJ2-3	few	CASSLTSVANLDTQYF	TGTGCCAGCAGCCTAACGTCGGTAGCCAACTTAGATACGCAGTATTTT
TRBV20-1	14	-	TRBJ1-2	many	CSAPVRGLNYGYTF	TGCAGTGCTCCCGTCCGGGGCCTCAACTATGGCTACACCTTC
TRBV11-2	14	-	TRBJ1-2	many	CASSFTEGLSGYTF	TGTGCCAGCAGCTTCACAGAAGGACTTAGCGGCTACACCTTC